This TCR beta chain was found in a study of blood T cell repertoires in COVID-19. Study context: Italy, Spain and the United States were the sources of the convalescent and acute COVID-19 samples. Sources were T cells, B-cell-depleted T cells, or PBMCs; the material itself was cDNA or gDNA.

Germline lookup yields CDR1 MNHEY and CDR2 SMNVEV (reference sequence). This CDR3 comprises 14 residues. V lost 2 bases and J 7 bases, leaving 11 bases between the germline ends. Original processing notes: Quantification of nucleated cells was approximated via reference gene primer amplification. Libraries were prepared by immunoSEQ multiplex PCR; TCRdb keeps only in-frame clonotypes and omits some of them. From that table come the V and J calls and clone size; the DNA was used to work out D and trimming. The profile shows 220,000 or so clones, around 81% of them singletons. Sequencing was carried out using peripheral blood. The clonotype comes from a woman in her seventies with acute or convalescent COVID-19. The V and J genes are TRBV27 and TRBJ1-4, with D possibly being TRBD1 (6 bases). This chain's CDR3 is CASSLTGRFEKLFF. The CDR3 nucleotides are TGTGCCAGCAGTTTAACAGGGCGATTTGAAAAACTGTTTTTT.